Following are 21 T cell receptor beta chains from one sample sequenced in a study of regulatory T cells in long-lasting Graves disease. Building of the TCR beta libraries involved iRepertoire HTBI primers and Arm-PCR of CDR3 regions. Via MiXCR, TCRdb re-called the multiplex PCR reads, giving one row per CDR3 protein. This table has hundreds of thousands of distinct CDR3 sequences, 15% to 20% appearing once. The time point denotes: newly diagnosed GD, antithyroid drugs for less than 3 months. PBMC RNA was the source of the TCR library. These sequences were also reported in another study, on T cells in Graves' hyperthyroidism and ophthalmopathy.

Source: peripheral blood mononuclear cells (PBMCs), taken at new diagnosis, from a patient treated with antithyroid drugs. Every receptor here comes from a man aged 35 to 55 with Graves disease.

This chain connects TRBV4-3 to TRBJ2-3; 9 positions agree with TRBD2. Germline CDR1 and CDR2: LGHNA and YSLEER. With 0 bases clipped from V and 5 bases from J, the junction kept 6 bases outside the gene matches. The CDR3 contains 16 residues. Here the CDR3 reads CASSQDLAGLGDTQYF. The CDR3 DNA reads as TGCGCCAGCAGCCAAGATCTAGCGGGGTTAGGAGATACGCAGTATTTT.

The sample holds many counts of this clonotype. The chain recombines TRBV14 with TRBJ1-6; no firm D call. The V end was cut by 6 bases, the J end by 9 bases, with 12 bases between. The CDR3 sequence is 13 residues long. In germline, CDR1 is SGHDN, CDR2 FVKESK. CDR3 loop: CASSGQVTSPLHF. As DNA, the CDR3 is TGTGCCAGCAGTGGGCAGGTGACTTCACCCCTCCACTTT. The variable domain in full, with the rest retrieved from reference TRBV14 and TRBJ1-6, is EAGVTQFPSHSVIEKGQTVTLRCDPISGHDNLYWYRRVMGKEIKFLLHFVKESKQDESGMPNNRFLAERTGGTYSTLKVQPAELEDSGVYFCASSGQVTSPLHFGNGTRLTVT.

This clonotype was recorded many times. One end of the junction is discordant with germline, which a read error may explain. The V and J genes are TRBV11-3 and TRBJ2-1, with D unclear. The CDR3 is 12 amino acids. The germline CDR1 and CDR2 sequences are SGHNT and YENEEA. The DNA for the CDR3 is TGTGCCAGCAGCTTAGTAGTAGGGTTCCAGATCTTC. Translating gives CASSLVVGFQIF.

There are many counts of this clonotype. The J gene is TRBJ2-1, the V gene TRBV20-1, with 15 bases aligning to TRBD2. Trimming cost V 6 bases and J 12 bases; bases outside gene matches: 6. CDR3 length: 13 residues. CDR1 DFQATT and CDR2 SNEGSKA come from the germline V gene (reference sequence). CDR3 residues: CSARTSGGGRQFF. As DNA, the CDR3 is TGCAGTGCGAGGACTAGCGGGGGGGGGCGGCAGTTCTTC.

This clonotype has at least ten counts. This sequence joins TRBV5-1 and TRBJ1-1; D gene ambiguous. Trimming removed 3 bases at V and 1 base at J, with 4 bases between. The CDR3 totals 12 residues. Germline CDR1 is SGHRS and CDR2 is YFSETQ. CDR3 nucleotide sequence: TGCGCCAGCAGCTCTTGGAACACTGAAGCTTTCTTT. Residues: CASSSWNTEAFF.

The chain carries TRBV27 and TRBJ2-1, with D perhaps being TRBD1 or TRBD2 (6 bases each). Germline V gene sequence: CDR1 MNHEY, CDR2 SMNVEV (reference sequence). Trimming took 2 bases from V and 8 from J, leaving 22 bases between them. This CDR3 region has 17 residues. In nucleotides, the CDR3 is TGTGCCAGCAGTTTAAGGGGGTGGAGGGCGACTGGGGATGAGCAGTTCTTC. Protein product: CASSLRGWRATGDEQFF.

The V and J genes are TRBV7-2 and TRBJ2-2; D call uncertain. Germline loops: CDR1 SGHTA, CDR2 FQGNSA. CDR3 length equals 14 residues. V was pared by 1 base and J by 6 bases, with 9 bases between. This CDR3 reads CASSLDRWAGELFF. CDR3 DNA sequence: TGTGCCAGCAGCTTAGATCGATGGGCCGGGGAGCTGTTTTTT. The full variable domain, its missing parts supplied by reference TRBV7-2 and TRBJ2-2, is GAGVSQSPSNKVTEKGKDVELRCDPISGHTALYWYRQSLGQGLEFLIYFQGNSAPDKSGLPSDRFSAERTGGSVSTLTIQRTQQEDSAVYLCASSLDRWAGELFFGEGSRLTVL.

This clonotype was counted only a few times. The genes are TRBV2 and TRBJ1-5; D unresolved. This CDR3 contains 13 residues. The V end lost 6 bases, the J end lost 4 bases, and 10 bases lay between the germline ends. CDR1 is SNHLY, CDR2 FYNNEI, per germline. The CDR3, as DNA: TGTGCCAGCAGGGCTACCAGAAATCAGCCCCAGCATTTT. Encoded protein: CASRATRNQPQHF.

This chain connects TRBV10-1 to TRBJ2-5; D not resolved. This CDR3 spans 16 amino acids. CDR1 and CDR2 (germline): WNHNN, SYGVQD (reference sequence). Trimming cost V 3 bases and J 3 bases, with 17 bases left between them. Here the CDR3 reads CASSEGLAWGKETQYF. The CDR3, as DNA: TGCGCCAGCAGTGAAGGTTTGGCGTGGGGAAAAGAGACCCAGTACTTC.

V gene TRBV30 combines with J gene TRBJ1-6, with D perhaps matching TRBD1 (5 bases). The germline V and J ends were trimmed by 0 bases and 10 bases, with 16 bases remaining between them. Per germline, CDR1 GTSNPN and CDR2 SVGIG (reference sequence). This CDR3 comprises 15 residues. The CDR3, as DNA: TGTGCCTGGAGTGTACCGGGACGCGGCGGATCACCCCTCCACTTT. Translated, it gives CAWSVPGRGGSPLHF.

This clonotype was observed at least ten times. This chain links TRBV19 with TRBJ2-7, with 8 positions matching TRBD2. Looked up from germline, CDR1 is LNHDA and CDR2 is SQIVND (reference sequence). The CDR3 consists of 15 residues. V was clipped by 3 bases and J by 2 bases; unmatched bases: 6. The CDR3, as DNA: TGTGCCAGTAGTATCCCTAGCGGGCGACCCTACGAGCAGTACTTC. This sequence encodes CASSIPSGRPYEQYF.

At least ten counts were recorded for this clonotype. CDR3 in DNA: TGTGCCAGCAGCCCCAGCGGACAGGCGACCTACGAGCAGTACTTC. Protein sequence: CASSPSGQATYEQYF. V and J are TRBV12-3 or TRBV12-4 and TRBJ2-7; TRBD1 agrees at 7 bases. V was pared by 6 bases and J by 2 bases, with 10 bases of the junction left unmatched. This CDR3 is built from 15 residues.

This clonotype has a handful of counts. The V and J genes are TRBV24-1 and TRBJ2-1; tentative D call: TRBD1 (6 bases). This CDR3 spans 13 amino acids. Germline V gives CDR1 KGHDR, CDR2 SFDVKD. V gave up 9 bases and J gave up 6 bases, with 14 bases separating them. CDR3 region: CATGGQNVNEQFF. CDR3 sequence (DNA): TGTGCCACCGGGGGACAAAACGTCAATGAGCAGTTCTTC.

The V call is TRBV6-2 or TRBV6-3, the J call TRBJ1-2; TRBD1 is a possible D gene (5 bases). The CDR3 spans 12 residues. CDR1 is MNHEY, CDR2 SVGEGT, per germline. With 2 bases removed from V and 5 bases from J, the gap between germline ends came to 6 bases. The CDR3 reads CASSYGAYGYTF. CDR3 DNA: TGTGCCAGCAGTTACGGGGCGTATGGCTACACCTTC.

This clonotype was observed at least ten times. The gene calls are TRBV20-1 and TRBJ2-7, with 8 bases identical to TRBD1. Germline loops: CDR1 DFQATT, CDR2 SNEGSKA (reference sequence). The CDR3 loop spans 12 amino acids. The V gene end was trimmed by 6 bases and the J gene end by 2 bases; junction bases not matched to a gene: 3. The CDR3 protein is CSAGDRPYEQYF. The CDR3 DNA reads as TGCAGTGCAGGGGACAGGCCCTACGAGCAGTACTTC.

This clonotype was detected only a few times. The CDR3 DNA follows: TGTGCCAGCCTCGAGGCAGTCACCGGGGAGCTGTTTTTT. It codes for CASLEAVTGELFF. The gene calls are TRBV28 and TRBJ2-2; no clear D gene. The CDR3 has 13 amino acids. The germline CDR1 and CDR2 sequences are MDHEN and SYDVKM. Between the trimmed V and J ends, which lost 8 bases and 4 bases, there was a span of 11 bases.

This clonotype has at least ten counts. The V and J genes are TRBV6-2 or TRBV6-3 and TRBJ2-7; 9 nucleotides line up with TRBD1. The V gene's germline CDR1 is MNHEY and CDR2 SVGEGT. This CDR3 contains 11 residues. The CDR3 coding sequence is TGTTCCACGACAGGGGGCTACGAGCAGTACTTC. Translated, it gives CSTTGGYEQYF.

This clonotype was detected ten times or more. This rearrangement joins TRBV3-1 to TRBJ2-1; D may be TRBD2 (6 bases). This CDR3 is built from 18 residues. CDR1 is LGHDT, CDR2 YNNKEL, per germline (reference sequence). V was trimmed by 0 bases and J by 8 bases, leaving 23 bases between them. The CDR3 DNA reads TGTGCCAGCAGCCAAGACCCGGGACTCCGCATTCTTAGGGATGAGCAGTTCTTC. It specifies CASSQDPGLRILRDEQFF.

This CDR3 is CASSPRQTHQPQHF. The CDR3 coding sequence is TGTGCCAGCAGTCCTCGACAGACCCATCAGCCCCAGCATTTT. The chain joins TRBV12-3 or TRBV12-4 to TRBJ1-5, with D maybe TRBD1 (5 bases). The V end lost 5 bases, the J end lost 5 bases, and 13 bases lay between the germline ends. The length of the CDR3 is 14 residues.

The V gene is TRBV2, the J gene TRBJ1-4, with D perhaps TRBD1 (5 bases). Germline CDR1 is SNHLY and CDR2 is FYNNEI. This CDR3 is built from 13 residues. V lost 7 bases and J lost 6, with 12 bases in between. CDR3 bases: TGTGCCAGCAACCGGGACGCCGATGAAAAACTGTTTTTT. This encodes CASNRDADEKLFF.

Concerning this clonotype itself: A far larger clone is one base from this, pointing to a likely read error. The gene calls are TRBV3-2 and TRBJ2-1; the table calls TRBD2, which could not be checked here. TRBV3-2 is a listed pseudogene. This CDR3 has 14 residues. Written as DNA, the CDR3 is TGTGCCAGCAGCCTCGGGGAAGCGGGGGTTAGGACGTTCTTC. Its translation is CASSLGEAGVRTFF.